These 7 T cell receptor beta chains came from one sample sequenced in a study of regulatory T cells in long-lasting Graves disease. In building TCR beta libraries, iRepertoire HTBI primers were used together with Arm-PCR of CDR3 regions. A single record per CDR3 protein comes from TCRdb applying MiXCR to the multiplex PCR reads. Among 350,000 to 550,000 distinct CDR3 sequences, 14% to 15% were seen once, and the ten largest hold 16%. Stated time point: newly diagnosed GD, antithyroid drugs for less than 3 months. PBMC RNA was the source of the TCR library. The data were also submitted as part of a second study, on T cells in Graves' hyperthyroidism and ophthalmopathy.

Sequenced material: peripheral blood mononuclear cells (PBMCs), taken at new diagnosis, from a patient treated with antithyroid drugs. The receptors stem from a woman aged 30 to 39 with Graves disease.

This clonotype was detected ten times or more. This rearrangement joins TRBV20-1 to TRBJ2-1; 14 bases fit TRBD2. Germline V gives CDR1 DFQATT, CDR2 SNEGSKA (reference sequence). The V and J ends lost 1 base and 5 bases, in that order; junction bases with no gene match: 7. The CDR3 is 17 residues long. The DNA for the CDR3 is TGCAGTGCTAGAGGACTAGCGGGAGGGCCCTCTAACAATGAGCAGTTCTTC. Encoded protein: CSARGLAGGPSNNEQFF.

This clonotype came up many times. This chain connects TRBV11-2 to TRBJ2-1, with 10 bases that match TRBD2. Germline V gene data show CDR1 as SGHAT and CDR2 as FQNNGV. J gave up 6 bases and V 6 bases, and 8 bases lay outside the gene matches. This CDR3 has 15 residues. CDR3 in amino acids: CASRSSGSVGNEQFF. The CDR3 nucleotides are TGTGCCAGCAGGTCTAGCGGGAGCGTTGGCAATGAGCAGTTCTTC. The full variable domain, in which reference TRBV11-2 and TRBJ2-1 provide the parts outside the CDR3, is EAGVAQSPRYKIIEKRQSVAFWCNPISGHATLYWYQQILGQGPKLLIQFQNNGVVDDSQLPKDRFSAERLKGVDSTLKIQPAKLEDSAVYLCASRSSGSVGNEQFFGPGTRLTVL.

This clonotype was seen ten or more times. The chain employs TRBV28 and TRBJ1-1; the D gene is possibly TRBD1 (5 bases). This CDR3 contains 13 residues. Germline V gene lookup returns CDR1 MDHEN and CDR2 SYDVKM. Trimming took off 3 bases at V and 4 bases at J, with 9 bases between the two ends. CDR3 coding DNA: TGTGCCAGCAGTTTTCCGGGGGGCACTGAAGCTTTCTTT. Translation gives CASSFPGGTEAFF.

This clonotype was detected many times. The rearrangement links TRBV6-1 to TRBJ2-3; D may be TRBD2 (6 bases). The CDR3 contains 14 residues. Looked up from germline, CDR1 is MNHNS and CDR2 is SASEGT. Trimming removed 4 bases from V and 2 bases from J, with 10 bases in between. The CDR3 region is CASSGGVHTDTQYF. The CDR3, as DNA: TGTGCCAGCAGTGGCGGGGTCCACACAGATACGCAGTATTTT.

This clonotype was recorded many times. CDR3 nucleotide sequence: TGTGCCAGCTCTCGGGGAAACACCATATATTTT. Translated: CASSRGNTIYF. This chain links TRBV12-3 or TRBV12-4 with TRBJ1-3; D uncertain. The V end lost 8 bases, the J end lost 4 bases, and 6 bases lay between the germline ends. This CDR3 is built from 11 residues.

The chain has TRBV10-3 and TRBJ2-7; TRBD1 matches 7 bases. V lost 3 bases to trimming and J lost 5 bases; unmatched junction nucleotides: 10. The CDR3 is 15 residues long. Germline CDR1 ENHRY, CDR2 SYGVKD. In DNA, the CDR3 is TGTGCCATCAGTGAATCAACAGGGGTAACCAACGAGCAGTACTTC. Translated, it gives CAISESTGVTNEQYF.

The table lists this clonotype with many counts. CDR3 nucleotides: TGTGCCACCAGCAGGCGGGCCCAGGGTGTGCGCCCTTACGAGCAGTACTTC. Protein product: CATSRRAQGVRPYEQYF. The chain joins TRBV15 to TRBJ2-7; D assignment may be TRBD1 or TRBD2 (5 bases each). Trimming pared 3 bases from V and 4 bases from J, leaving 22 bases between. The CDR3 loop spans 17 amino acids. Germline V gives CDR1 LNHNV, CDR2 YYDKDF (reference sequence).